Described below is a single TCR beta chain sequence and its context. What this receptor recognizes is not known. Base qualities are not provided; no much larger clone lies one nucleotide away. The library was prepared using the immunoSEQ multiplex PCR assay. Held by TCRdb, this immuneACCESS table contains in-frame sequences only and omits some clones. Under half of the omission traces to an unresolved V gene where checked; the cause of the rest is unknown. The sample data list around 82,000 clones, and approximately 84% of these were observed just once. The top ten clones comprise approximately 0.81% of the sample. The data are from a study of radiotherapy plus CTLA-4 blockade in lung cancer (dated 2018 in TCRdb). About the full investigation: Among the enrolled patients, around 19% had an objective response, and 25% to 40% reached disease control.

V is shortened by 5 bases, J by 7 bases, and the region joining them spans 12 bases. Inclusive of the bounding cysteine and phenylalanine, the CDR3 is 13 residues long. Only the CDR3 DNA is retained, 39 bases long and in frame from the first base. Taken from the germline V gene, the CDR1 and CDR2 loops are SGHVS and FQNEAQ. Overall study results and their limits: After treatment with radiotherapy and ipilimumab, TCR clones that came from tumors expanded in the peripheral blood. The strongest predictors of response were reported to be early dynamic shifts in blood T cell clones along with a rise in serum interferon-beta following radiation.

Focal radiation therapy combined with CTLA-4 blockade (ipilimumab) was tested in patients with chemo-refractory metastatic non-small-cell lung cancer. Here the sequenced sample was peripheral blood, taken from a patient treated with radiotherapy plus ipilimumab. The rearranged segments are TRBV7-8 and TRBJ1-5; TRBD1 is a possible D gene, resting on 6 matching bases. The TCR sequence derives from a human donor with non-small cell lung cancer who had stable disease on radiotherapy plus ipilimumab. The DNA sequence reads TGTGCCAGCAGCGCGAACAGGGAACAGCCCCAGCATTTT. This translates into CASSANREQPQHF. With all but the CDR3 taken from the reference TRBV7-8 and TRBJ1-5 genes, the full variable domain is: GAGVSQSPRYKVAKRGQDVALRCDPISGHVSLFWYQQALGQGPEFLTYFQNEAQLDKSGLPSDRFFAERPEGSVSTLKIQRTQQEDSAVYLCASSANREQPQHFGDGTRLSIL.